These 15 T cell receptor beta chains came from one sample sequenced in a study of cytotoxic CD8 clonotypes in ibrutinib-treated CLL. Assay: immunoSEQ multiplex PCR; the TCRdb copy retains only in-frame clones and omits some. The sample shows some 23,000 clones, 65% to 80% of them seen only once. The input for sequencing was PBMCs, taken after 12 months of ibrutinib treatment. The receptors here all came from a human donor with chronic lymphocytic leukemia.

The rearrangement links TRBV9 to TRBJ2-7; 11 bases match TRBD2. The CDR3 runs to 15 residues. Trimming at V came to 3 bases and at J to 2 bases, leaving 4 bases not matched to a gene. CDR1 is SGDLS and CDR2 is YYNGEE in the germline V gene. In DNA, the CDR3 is TGTGCCAGCAGCGCTAGCGGGGGGAAAACCTACGAGCAGTACTTC. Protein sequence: CASSASGGKTYEQYF.

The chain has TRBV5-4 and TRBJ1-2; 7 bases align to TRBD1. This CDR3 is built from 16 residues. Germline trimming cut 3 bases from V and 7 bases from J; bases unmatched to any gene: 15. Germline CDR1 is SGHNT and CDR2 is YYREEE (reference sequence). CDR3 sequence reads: CASSSILQRQGSGYTF. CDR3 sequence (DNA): TGTGCCAGCAGCTCTATACTCCAAAGACAGGGATCTGGCTACACCTTC.

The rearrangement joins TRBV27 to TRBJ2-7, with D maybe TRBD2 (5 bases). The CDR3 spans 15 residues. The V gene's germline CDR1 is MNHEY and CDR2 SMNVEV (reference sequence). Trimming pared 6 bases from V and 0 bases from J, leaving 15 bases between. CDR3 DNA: TGTGCCAGCAGAAAGGGTGGGAGAAACTCCTACGAGCAGTACTTC. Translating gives CASRKGGRNSYEQYF.

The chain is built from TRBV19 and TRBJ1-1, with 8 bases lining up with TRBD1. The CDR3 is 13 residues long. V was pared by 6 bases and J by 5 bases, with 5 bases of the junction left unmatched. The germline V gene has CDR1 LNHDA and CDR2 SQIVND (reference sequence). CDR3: CASSPGGYTEAFF. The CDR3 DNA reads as TGTGCCAGTAGCCCAGGGGGCTATACTGAAGCTTTCTTT.

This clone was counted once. The CDR3 bases are TGTGCCAGTAGTAATCGGGACTCCGGCTCCTACGAGCAGTACTTC. It encodes CASSNRDSGSYEQYF. V is TRBV19 and J is TRBJ2-7, with D tentatively TRBD2 (6 bases). The CDR3 is made up of 15 amino acids. V lost 4 bases and J 0 bases, leaving 13 bases between the germline ends. CDR1 and CDR2 (germline): LNHDA, SQIVND (reference sequence).

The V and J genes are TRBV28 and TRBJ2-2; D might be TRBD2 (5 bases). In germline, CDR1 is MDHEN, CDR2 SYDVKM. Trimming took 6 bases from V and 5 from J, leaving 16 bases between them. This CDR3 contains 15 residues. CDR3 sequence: CASSRPGLGTGELFF. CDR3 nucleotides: TGTGCCAGCAGCCGCCCCGGACTGGGGACCGGGGAGCTGTTTTTT.

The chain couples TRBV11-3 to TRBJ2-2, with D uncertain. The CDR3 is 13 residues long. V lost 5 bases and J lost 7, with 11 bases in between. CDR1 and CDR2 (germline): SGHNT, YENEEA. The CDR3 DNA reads TGTGCCAGCAGCCCGAGACACTACGGGGAGCTGTTTTTT. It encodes CASSPRHYGELFF.

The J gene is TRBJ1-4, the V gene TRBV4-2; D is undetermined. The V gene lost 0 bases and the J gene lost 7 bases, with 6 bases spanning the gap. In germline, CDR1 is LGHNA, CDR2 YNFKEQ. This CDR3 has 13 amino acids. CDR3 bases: TGTGCCAGCAGCCAAGACCTCTTTGAAAAACTGTTTTTT. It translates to CASSQDLFEKLFF.

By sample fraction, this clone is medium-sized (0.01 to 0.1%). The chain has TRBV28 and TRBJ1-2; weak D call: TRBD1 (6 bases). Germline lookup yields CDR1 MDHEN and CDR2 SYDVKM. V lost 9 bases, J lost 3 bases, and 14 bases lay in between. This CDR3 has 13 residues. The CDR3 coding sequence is TGTGCCAGTTACGGGGGGCGGTACTATGGCTACACCTTC. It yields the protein CASYGGRYYGYTF.

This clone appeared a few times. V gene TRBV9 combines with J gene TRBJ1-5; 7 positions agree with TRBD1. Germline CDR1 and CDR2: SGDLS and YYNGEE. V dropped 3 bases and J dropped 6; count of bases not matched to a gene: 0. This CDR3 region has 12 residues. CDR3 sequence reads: CASSDRGQPQHF. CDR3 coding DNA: TGTGCCAGCAGCGACAGGGGTCAGCCCCAGCATTTT. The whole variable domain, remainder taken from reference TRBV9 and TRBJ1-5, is DSGVTQTPKHLITATGQRVTLRCSPRSGDLSVYWYQQSLDQGLQFLIQYYNGEERAKGNILERFSAQQFPDLHSELNLSSLELGDSALYFCASSDRGQPQHFGDGTRLSIL.

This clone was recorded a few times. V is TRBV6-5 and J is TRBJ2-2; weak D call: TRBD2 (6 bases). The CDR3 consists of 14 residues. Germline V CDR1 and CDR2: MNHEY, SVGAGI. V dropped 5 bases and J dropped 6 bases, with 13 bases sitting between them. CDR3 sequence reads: CASSNTGLSGELFF. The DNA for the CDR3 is TGTGCCAGCAGTAACACGGGACTTTCCGGGGAGCTGTTTTTT.

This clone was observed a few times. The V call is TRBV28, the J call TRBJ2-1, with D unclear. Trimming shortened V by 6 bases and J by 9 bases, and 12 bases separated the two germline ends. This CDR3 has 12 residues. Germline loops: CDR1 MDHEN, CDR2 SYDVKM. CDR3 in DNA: TGTGCCAGCAGCCAAGTGCCTTCTGAGCAGTTCTTC. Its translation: CASSQVPSEQFF. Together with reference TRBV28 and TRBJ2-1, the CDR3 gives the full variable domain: DVKVTQSSRYLVKRTGEKVFLECVQDMDHENMFWYRQDPGLGLRLIYFSYDVKMKEKGDIPEGYSVSREKKERFSLILESASTNQTSMYLCASSQVPSEQFFGPGTRLTVL.

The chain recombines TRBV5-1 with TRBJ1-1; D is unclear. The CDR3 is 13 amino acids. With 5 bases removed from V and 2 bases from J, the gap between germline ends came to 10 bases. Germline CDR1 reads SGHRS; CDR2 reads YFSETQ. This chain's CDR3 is CASRITVNTEAFF. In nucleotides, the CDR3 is TGCGCCAGCAGGATAACAGTAAACACTGAAGCTTTCTTT.

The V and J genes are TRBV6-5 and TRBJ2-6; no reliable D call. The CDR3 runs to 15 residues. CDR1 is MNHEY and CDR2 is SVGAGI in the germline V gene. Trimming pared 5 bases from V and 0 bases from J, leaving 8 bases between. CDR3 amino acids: CASSAHSSGANVLTF. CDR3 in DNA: TGTGCCAGCAGTGCCCACAGCTCTGGGGCCAACGTCCTGACTTTC.

The CDR3 spells CASSAYAGTGANEQFF. The CDR3 nucleotides are TGCGCCAGCAGCGCCTACGCCGGGACAGGGGCCAATGAGCAGTTCTTC. The V call is TRBV5-1, the J call TRBJ2-1, with 10 bases fitting TRBD1. V gave up 4 bases and J gave up 6 bases; unmatched junction bases: 10. This CDR3 is 16 amino acids long. Germline V gene data show CDR1 as SGHRS and CDR2 as YFSETQ.